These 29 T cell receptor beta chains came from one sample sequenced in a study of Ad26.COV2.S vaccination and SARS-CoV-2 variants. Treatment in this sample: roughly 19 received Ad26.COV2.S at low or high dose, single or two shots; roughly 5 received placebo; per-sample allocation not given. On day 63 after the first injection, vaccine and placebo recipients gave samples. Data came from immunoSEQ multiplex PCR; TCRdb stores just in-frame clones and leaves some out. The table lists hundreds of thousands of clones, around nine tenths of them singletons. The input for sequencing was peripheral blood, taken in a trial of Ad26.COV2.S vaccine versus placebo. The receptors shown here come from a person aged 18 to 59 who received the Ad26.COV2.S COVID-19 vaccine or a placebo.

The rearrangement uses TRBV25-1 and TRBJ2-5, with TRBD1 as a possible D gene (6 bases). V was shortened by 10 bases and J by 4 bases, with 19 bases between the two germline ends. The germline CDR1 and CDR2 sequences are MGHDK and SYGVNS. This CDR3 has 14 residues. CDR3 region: CATSNREYSETQYF. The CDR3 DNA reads TGTGCCACATCTAACAGGGAGTATTCAGAGACCCAGTACTTC. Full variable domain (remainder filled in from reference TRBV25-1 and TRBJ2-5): EADIYQTPRYLVIGTGKKITLECSQTMGHDKMYWYQQDPGMELHLIHYSYGVNSTEKGDLSSESTVSRIRTEHFPLTLESARPSHTSQYLCATSNREYSETQYFGPGTRLLVL.

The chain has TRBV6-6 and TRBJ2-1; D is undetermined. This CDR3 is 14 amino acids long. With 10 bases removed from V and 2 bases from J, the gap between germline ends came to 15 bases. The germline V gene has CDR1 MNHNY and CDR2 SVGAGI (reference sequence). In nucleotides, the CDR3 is TGTGCCACCTCCCAGGATCCTACCTACAATGAGCAGTTCTTC. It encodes CATSQDPTYNEQFF.

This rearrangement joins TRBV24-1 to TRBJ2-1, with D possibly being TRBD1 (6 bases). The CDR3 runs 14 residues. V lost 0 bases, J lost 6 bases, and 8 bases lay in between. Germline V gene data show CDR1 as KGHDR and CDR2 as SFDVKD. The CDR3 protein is CATSDLTGLNEQFF. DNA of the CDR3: TGTGCCACCAGTGATTTGACAGGGCTCAATGAGCAGTTCTTC.

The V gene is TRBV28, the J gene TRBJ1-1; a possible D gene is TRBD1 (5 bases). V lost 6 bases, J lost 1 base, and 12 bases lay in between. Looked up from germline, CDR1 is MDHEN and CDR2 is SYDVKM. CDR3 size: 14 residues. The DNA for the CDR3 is TGTGCCAGCAGGCGGGCAGGGCCGAACACTGAAGCTTTCTTT. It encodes CASRRAGPNTEAFF.

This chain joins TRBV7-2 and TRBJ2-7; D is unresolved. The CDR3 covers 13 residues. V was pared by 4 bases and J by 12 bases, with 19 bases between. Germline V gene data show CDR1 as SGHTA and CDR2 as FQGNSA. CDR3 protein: CASSSGRGYVAYF. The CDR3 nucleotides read TGTGCCAGCAGCTCCGGTAGAGGCTACGTGGCGTACTTC.

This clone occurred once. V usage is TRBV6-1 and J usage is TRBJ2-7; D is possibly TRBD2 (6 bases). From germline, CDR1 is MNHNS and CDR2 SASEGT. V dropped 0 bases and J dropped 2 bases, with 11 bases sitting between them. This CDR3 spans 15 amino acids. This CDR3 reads CASSEAWDSTYEQYF. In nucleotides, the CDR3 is TGTGCCAGCAGTGAAGCCTGGGACTCAACCTACGAGCAGTACTTC.

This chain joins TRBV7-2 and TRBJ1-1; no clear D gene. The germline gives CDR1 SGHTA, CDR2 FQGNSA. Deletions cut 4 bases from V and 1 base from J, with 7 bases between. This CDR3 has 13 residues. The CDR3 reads CASSSRSNTEAFF. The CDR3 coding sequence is TGTGCCAGCAGCTCCCGTTCGAACACTGAAGCTTTCTTT.

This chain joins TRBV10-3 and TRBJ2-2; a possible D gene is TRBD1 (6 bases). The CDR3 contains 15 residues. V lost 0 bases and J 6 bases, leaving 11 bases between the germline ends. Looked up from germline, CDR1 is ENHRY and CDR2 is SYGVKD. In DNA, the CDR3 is TGTGCCATCAGTGAGTCGGGACAAACCCCCGGGGAGCTGTTTTTT. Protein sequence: CAISESGQTPGELFF.

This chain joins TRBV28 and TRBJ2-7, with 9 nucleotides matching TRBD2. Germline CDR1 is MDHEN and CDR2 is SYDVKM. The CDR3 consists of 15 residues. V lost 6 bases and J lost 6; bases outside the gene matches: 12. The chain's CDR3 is CASRQTPGLAGEQYF. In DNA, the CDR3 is TGTGCCAGCAGGCAAACACCGGGACTAGCAGGCGAGCAGTACTTC.

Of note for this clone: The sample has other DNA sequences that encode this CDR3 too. The CDR3 loop reads CASSLGQGANQPQHF. CDR3 coding DNA: TGTGCCAGCAGTTTGGGACAGGGGGCGAATCAGCCCCAGCATTTT. This chain connects TRBV27 to TRBJ1-5; 12 bases match TRBD1. The germline V gene has CDR1 MNHEY and CDR2 SMNVEV (reference sequence). The CDR3 is made up of 15 amino acids. The V and J ends lost 3 bases and 4 bases, in that order; junction bases with no gene match: 1.

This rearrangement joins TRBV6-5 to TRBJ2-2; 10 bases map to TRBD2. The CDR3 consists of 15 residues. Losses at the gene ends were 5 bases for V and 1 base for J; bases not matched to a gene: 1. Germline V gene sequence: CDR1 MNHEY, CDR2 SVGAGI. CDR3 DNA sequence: TGTGCCAGCAGTCGGACTAGCGGGAACACCGGGGAGCTGTTTTTT. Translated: CASSRTSGNTGELFF.

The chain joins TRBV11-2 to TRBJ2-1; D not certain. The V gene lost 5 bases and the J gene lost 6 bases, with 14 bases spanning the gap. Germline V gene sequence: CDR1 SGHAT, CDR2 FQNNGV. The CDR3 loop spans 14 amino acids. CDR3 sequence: CASSPQHGLNEQFF. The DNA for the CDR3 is TGTGCCAGCAGCCCCCAACACGGCCTCAATGAGCAGTTCTTC.

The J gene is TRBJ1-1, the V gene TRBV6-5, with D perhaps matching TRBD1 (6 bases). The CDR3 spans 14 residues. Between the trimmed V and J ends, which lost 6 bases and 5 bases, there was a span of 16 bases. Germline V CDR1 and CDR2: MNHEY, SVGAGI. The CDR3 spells CASSFEQGWTEAFF. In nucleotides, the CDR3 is TGTGCCAGCAGCTTTGAACAGGGATGGACTGAAGCTTTCTTT.

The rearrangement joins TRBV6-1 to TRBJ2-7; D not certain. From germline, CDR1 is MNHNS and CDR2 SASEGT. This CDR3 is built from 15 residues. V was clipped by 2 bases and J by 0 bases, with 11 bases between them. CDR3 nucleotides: TGTGCCAGCAGTGAAAGTCAGGTAATCTCCTACGAGCAGTACTTC. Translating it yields CASSESQVISYEQYF.

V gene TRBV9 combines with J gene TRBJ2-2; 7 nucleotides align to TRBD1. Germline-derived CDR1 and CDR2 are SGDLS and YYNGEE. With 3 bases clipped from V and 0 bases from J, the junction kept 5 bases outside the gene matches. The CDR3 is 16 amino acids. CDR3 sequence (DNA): TGTGCCAGCAGCGCCAGCCAGGGGGCGAACACCGGGGAGCTGTTTTTT. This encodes CASSASQGANTGELFF.

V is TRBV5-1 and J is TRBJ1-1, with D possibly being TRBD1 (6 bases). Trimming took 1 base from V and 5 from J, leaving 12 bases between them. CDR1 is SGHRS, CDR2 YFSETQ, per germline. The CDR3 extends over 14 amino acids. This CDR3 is CASSLPGTLTEAFF. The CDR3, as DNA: TGCGCCAGCAGCTTGCCCGGGACACTTACTGAAGCTTTCTTT.

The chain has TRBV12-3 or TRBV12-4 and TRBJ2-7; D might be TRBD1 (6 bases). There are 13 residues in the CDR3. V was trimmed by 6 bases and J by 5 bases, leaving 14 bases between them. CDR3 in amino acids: CASRHGTLHEQYF. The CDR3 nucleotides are TGTGCCAGCAGACACGGGACACTCCACGAGCAGTACTTC.

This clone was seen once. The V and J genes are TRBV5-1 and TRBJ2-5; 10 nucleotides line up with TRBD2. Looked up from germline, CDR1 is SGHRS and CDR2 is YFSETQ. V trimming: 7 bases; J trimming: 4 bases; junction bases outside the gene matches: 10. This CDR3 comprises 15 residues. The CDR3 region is CASVSGGAVGETQYF. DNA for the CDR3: TGCGCCAGCGTCAGCGGGGGGGCGGTCGGAGAGACCCAGTACTTC.

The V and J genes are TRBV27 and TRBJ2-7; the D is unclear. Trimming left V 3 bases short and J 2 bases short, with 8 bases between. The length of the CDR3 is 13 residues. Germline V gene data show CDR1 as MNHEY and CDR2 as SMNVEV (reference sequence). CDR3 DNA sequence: TGTGCCAGCAGTTTGACGGAGACCTACGAGCAGTACTTC. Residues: CASSLTETYEQYF.

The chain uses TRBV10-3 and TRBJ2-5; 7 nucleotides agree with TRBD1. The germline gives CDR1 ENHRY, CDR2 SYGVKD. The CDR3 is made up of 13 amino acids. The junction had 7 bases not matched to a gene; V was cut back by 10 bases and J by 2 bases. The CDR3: CATRGTVQETQYF. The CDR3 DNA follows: TGTGCCACGAGAGGGACAGTTCAAGAGACCCAGTACTTC.

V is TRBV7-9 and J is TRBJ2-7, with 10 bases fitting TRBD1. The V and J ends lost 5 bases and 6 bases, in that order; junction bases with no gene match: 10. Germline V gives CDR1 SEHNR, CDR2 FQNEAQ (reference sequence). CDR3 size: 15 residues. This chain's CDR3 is CASSRPGTGVFEQYF. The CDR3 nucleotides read TGTGCCAGCAGCCGCCCCGGGACAGGGGTATTCGAGCAGTACTTC. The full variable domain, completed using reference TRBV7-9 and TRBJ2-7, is DTGVSQNPRHKITKRGQNVTFRCDPISEHNRLYWYRQTLGQGPEFLTYFQNEAQLEKSRLLSDRFSAERPKGSFSTLEIQRTEQGDSAMYLCASSRPGTGVFEQYFGPGTRLTVT.

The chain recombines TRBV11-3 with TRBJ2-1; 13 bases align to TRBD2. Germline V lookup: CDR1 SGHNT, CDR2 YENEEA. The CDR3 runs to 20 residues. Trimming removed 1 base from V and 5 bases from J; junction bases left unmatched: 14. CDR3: CASSLVPTSGGAGLNNEQFF. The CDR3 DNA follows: TGTGCCAGCAGCTTAGTGCCCACTAGCGGGGGGGCCGGCTTGAACAATGAGCAGTTCTTC.

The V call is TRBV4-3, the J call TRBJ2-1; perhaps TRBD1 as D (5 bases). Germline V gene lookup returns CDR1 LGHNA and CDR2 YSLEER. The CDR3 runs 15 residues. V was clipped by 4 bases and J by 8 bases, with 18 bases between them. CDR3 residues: CASSLTGSRADEQFF. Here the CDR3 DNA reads TGCGCCAGCAGCCTTACCGGCTCCAGGGCCGATGAGCAGTTCTTC.

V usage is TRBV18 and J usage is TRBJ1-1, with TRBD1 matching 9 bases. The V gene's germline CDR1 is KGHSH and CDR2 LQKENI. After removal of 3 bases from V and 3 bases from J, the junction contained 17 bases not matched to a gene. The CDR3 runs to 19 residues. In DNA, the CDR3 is TGTGCCAGCTCACCGGCGTTAATAACAGGGGGCGTAAAGGACACTGAAGCTTTCTTT. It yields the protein CASSPALITGGVKDTEAFF.

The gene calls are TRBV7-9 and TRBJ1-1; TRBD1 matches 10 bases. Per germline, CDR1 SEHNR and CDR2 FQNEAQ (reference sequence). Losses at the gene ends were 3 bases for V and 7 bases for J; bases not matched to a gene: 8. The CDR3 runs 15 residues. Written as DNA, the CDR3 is TGTGCCAGCAGCTTGGGGGACAGGGGAGTTGTTGAAGCTTTCTTT. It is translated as CASSLGDRGVVEAFF.

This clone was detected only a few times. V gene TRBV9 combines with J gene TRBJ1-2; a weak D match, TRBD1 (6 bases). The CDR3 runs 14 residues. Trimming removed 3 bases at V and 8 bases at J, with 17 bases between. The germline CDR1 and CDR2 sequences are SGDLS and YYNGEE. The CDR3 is CASSASGGWRGYTF. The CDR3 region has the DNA TGTGCCAGCAGCGCCTCCGGGGGCTGGAGAGGCTACACCTTC. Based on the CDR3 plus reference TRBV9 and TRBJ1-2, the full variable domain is DSGVTQTPKHLITATGQRVTLRCSPRSGDLSVYWYQQSLDQGLQFLIQYYNGEERAKGNILERFSAQQFPDLHSELNLSSLELGDSALYFCASSASGGWRGYTFGSGTRLTVV.

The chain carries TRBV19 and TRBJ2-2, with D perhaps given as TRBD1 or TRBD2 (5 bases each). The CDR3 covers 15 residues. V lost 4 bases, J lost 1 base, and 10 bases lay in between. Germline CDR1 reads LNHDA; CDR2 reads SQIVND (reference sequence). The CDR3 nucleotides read TGTGCCAGTAGTACCGGGACGGTGAACACCGGGGAGCTGTTTTTT. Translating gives CASSTGTVNTGELFF.

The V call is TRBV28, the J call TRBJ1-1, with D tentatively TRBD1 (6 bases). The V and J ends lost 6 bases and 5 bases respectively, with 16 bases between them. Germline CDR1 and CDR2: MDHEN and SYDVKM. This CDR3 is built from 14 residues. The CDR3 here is CASSPRGKGTEAFF. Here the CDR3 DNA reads TGTGCCAGCAGCCCAAGGGGGAAGGGGACTGAAGCTTTCTTT.

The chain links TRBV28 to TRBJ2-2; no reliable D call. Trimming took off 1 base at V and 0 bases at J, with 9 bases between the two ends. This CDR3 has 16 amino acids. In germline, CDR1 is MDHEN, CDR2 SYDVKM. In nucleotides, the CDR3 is TGTGCCAGCAGTTTATATGCTAAAACGAACACCGGGGAGCTGTTTTTT. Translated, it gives CASSLYAKTNTGELFF.